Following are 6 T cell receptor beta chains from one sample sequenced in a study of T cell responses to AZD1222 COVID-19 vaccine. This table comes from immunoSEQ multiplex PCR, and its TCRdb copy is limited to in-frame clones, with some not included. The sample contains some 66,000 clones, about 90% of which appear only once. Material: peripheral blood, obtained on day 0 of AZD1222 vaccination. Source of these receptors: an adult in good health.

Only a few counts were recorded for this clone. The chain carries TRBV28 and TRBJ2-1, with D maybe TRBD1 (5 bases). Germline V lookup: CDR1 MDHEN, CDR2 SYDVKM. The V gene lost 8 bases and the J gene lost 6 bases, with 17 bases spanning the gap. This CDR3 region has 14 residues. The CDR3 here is CASRSPGATNEQFF. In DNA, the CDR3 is TGTGCCAGCCGCTCCCCTGGGGCCACCAATGAGCAGTTCTTC.

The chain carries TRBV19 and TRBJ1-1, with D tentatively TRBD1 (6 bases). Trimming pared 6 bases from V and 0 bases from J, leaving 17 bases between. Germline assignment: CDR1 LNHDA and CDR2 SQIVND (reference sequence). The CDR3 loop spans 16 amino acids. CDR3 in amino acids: CASRETGFGMNTEAFF. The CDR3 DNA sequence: TGTGCCAGTAGGGAAACAGGGTTTGGGATGAACACTGAAGCTTTCTTT.

CDR3 in DNA: TGTGCCAGCACCCCGACATTCTATAATTCACCCCTCCACTTT. Protein product: CASTPTFYNSPLHF. The rearrangement uses TRBV6-2 or TRBV6-3 and TRBJ1-6; no clear D gene. The CDR3 is 14 amino acids. Germline CDR1 reads MNHEY; CDR2 reads SVGEGT. The ends were cut back, 7 bases at V and 3 bases at J, with 10 bases in the middle.

The CDR3 region is CASSPWDRTFPYEQYF. DNA for the CDR3: TGTGCCAGCAGTCCCTGGGACAGAACCTTTCCCTACGAGCAGTACTTC. The chain combines TRBV28 with TRBJ2-7; TRBD1 agrees at 7 bases. The CDR3 covers 16 residues. V lost 5 bases, J lost 2 bases, and 12 bases stayed unmatched. Germline loops: CDR1 MDHEN, CDR2 SYDVKM. Combining the CDR3 with reference TRBV28 and TRBJ2-7 gives the whole variable domain DVKVTQSSRYLVKRTGEKVFLECVQDMDHENMFWYRQDPGLGLRLIYFSYDVKMKEKGDIPEGYSVSREKKERFSLILESASTNQTSMYLCASSPWDRTFPYEQYFGPGTRLTVT.

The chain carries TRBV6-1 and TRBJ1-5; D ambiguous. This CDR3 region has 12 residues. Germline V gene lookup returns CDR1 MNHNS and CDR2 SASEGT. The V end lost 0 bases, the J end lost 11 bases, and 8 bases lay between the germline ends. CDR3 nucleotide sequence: TGTGCCAGCAGTGAAGCGGTGAGGACCCAGCATTTT. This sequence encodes CASSEAVRTQHF.

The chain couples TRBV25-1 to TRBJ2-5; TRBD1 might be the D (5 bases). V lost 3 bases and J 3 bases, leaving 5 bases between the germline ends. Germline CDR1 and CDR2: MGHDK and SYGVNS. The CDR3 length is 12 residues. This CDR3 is CASSDREETQYF. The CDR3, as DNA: TGTGCCAGCAGTGACAGGGAAGAGACCCAGTACTTC.